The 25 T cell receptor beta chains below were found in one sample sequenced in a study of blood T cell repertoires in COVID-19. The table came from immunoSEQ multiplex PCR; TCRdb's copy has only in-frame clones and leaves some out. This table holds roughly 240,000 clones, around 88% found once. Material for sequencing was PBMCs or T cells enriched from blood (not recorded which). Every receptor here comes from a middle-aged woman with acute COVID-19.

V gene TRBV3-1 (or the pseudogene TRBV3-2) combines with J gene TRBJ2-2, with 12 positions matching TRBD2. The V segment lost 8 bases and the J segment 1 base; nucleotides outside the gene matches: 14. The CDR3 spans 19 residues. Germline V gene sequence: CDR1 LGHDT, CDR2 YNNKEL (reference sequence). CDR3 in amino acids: CASGKRLAGDRGNTGELFF. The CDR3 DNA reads TGTGCCAGCGGTAAGCGACTAGCGGGAGATCGTGGGAACACCGGGGAGCTGTTTTTT.

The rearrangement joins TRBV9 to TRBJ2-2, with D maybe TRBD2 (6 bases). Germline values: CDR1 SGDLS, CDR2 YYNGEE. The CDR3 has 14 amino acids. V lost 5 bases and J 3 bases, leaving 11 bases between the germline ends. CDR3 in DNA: TGTGCCAGCAGTGCGGGGCTCCACACCGGGGAGCTGTTTTTT. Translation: CASSAGLHTGELFF.

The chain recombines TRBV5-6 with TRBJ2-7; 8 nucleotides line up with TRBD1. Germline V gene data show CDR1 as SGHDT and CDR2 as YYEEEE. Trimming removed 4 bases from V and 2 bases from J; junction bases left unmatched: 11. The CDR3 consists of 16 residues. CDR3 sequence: CASSSAGGASTYEQYF. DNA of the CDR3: TGTGCCAGCAGCAGCGCAGGGGGCGCGTCTACCTACGAGCAGTACTTC.

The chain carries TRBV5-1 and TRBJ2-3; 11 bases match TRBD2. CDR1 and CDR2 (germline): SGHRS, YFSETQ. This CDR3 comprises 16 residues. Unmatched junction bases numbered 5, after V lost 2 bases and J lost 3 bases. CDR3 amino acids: CASSLTGTSGTDTQYF. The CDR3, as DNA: TGCGCCAGCAGCTTAACCGGGACTAGCGGTACAGATACGCAGTATTTT.

The CDR3 DNA reads TGTGCCAGCAGCCAGGGCAGGGGGCTGGTCAATCAGCCCCAGCATTTT. Amino acids: CASSQGRGLVNQPQHF. The rearrangement joins TRBV3-1 (or the pseudogene TRBV3-2) to TRBJ1-5, with 8 bases matching TRBD1. This CDR3 spans 16 amino acids. The V gene end was trimmed by 3 bases and the J gene end by 3 bases; junction bases not matched to a gene: 7. Germline CDR1 LGHDT, CDR2 YNNKEL (reference sequence).

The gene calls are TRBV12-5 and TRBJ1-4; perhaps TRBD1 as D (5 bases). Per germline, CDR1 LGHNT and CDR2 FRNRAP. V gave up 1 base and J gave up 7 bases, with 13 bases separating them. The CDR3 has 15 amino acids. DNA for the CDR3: TGTGCTAGTGGTTTGGAACAGGTTCAGGCTGAAAAACTGTTTTTT. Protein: CASGLEQVQAEKLFF.

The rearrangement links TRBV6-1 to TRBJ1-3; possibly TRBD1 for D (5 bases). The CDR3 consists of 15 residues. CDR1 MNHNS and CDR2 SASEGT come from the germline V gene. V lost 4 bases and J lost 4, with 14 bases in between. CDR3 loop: CASSAQEGRGNTIYF. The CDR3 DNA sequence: TGTGCCAGCAGTGCACAGGAGGGGCGAGGAAACACCATATATTTT.

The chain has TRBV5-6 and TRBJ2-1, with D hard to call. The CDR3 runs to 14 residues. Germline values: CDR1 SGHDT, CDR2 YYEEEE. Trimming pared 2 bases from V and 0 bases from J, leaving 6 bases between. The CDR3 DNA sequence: TGTGCCAGCAGCTTCCCGGGCTCCTACAATGAGCAGTTCTTC. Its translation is CASSFPGSYNEQFF. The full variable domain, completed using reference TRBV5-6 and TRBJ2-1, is DAGVTQSPTHLIKTRGQQVTLRCSPKSGHDTVSWYQQALGQGPQFIFQYYEEEERQRGNFPDRFSGHQFPNYSSELNVNALLLGDSALYLCASSFPGSYNEQFFGPGTRLTVL.

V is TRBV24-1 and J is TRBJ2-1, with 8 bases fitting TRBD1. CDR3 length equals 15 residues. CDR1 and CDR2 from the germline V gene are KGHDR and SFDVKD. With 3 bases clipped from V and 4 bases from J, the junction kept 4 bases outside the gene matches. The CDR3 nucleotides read TGTGCCACCAGTGATCAGCAGGGGGCTTACAATGAGCAGTTCTTC. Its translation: CATSDQQGAYNEQFF.

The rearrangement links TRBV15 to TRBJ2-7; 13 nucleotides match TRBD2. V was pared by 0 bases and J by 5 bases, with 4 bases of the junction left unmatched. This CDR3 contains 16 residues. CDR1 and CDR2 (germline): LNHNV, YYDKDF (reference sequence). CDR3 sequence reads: CATSREQLAGGDEQYF. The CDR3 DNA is TGTGCCACCAGCAGAGAACAACTAGCGGGGGGGGACGAGCAGTACTTC.

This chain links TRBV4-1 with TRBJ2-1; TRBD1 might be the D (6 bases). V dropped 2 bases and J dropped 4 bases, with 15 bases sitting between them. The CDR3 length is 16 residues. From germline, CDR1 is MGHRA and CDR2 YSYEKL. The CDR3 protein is CASSQPTGSAYNEQFF. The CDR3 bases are TGCGCCAGCAGCCAACCGACAGGTTCCGCATACAATGAGCAGTTCTTC.

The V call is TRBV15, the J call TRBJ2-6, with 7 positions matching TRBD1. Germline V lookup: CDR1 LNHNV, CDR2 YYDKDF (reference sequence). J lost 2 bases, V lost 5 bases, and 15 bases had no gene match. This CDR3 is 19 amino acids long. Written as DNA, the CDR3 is TGTGCCACCAGCCGTAGACAGGGTCTAGCTATCCCTGGGGCCAACGTCCTGACTTTC. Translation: CATSRRQGLAIPGANVLTF.

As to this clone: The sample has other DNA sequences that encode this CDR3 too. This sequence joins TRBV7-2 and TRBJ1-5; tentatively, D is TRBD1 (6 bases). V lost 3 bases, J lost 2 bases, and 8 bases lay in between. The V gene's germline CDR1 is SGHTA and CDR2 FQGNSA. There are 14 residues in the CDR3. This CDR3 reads CASSLRQGNQPQHF. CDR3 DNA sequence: TGTGCCAGCAGCTTGAGACAGGGCAATCAGCCCCAGCATTTT.

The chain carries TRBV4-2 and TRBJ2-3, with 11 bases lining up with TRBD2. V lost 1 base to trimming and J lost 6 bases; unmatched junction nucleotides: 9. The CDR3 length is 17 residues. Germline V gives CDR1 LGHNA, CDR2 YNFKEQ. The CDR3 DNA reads TGTGCCAGCAGCCAAGCCGGTAGCGGGAGGGCCGGGGATACGCAGTATTTT. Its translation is CASSQAGSGRAGDTQYF.

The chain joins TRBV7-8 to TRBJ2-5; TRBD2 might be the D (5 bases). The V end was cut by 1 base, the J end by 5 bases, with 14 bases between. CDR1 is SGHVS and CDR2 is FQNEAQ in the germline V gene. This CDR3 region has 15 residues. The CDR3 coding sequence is TGTGCCAGCAGCTTAGGAGGGCGGCGGATGGAGACCCAGTACTTC. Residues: CASSLGGRRMETQYF.

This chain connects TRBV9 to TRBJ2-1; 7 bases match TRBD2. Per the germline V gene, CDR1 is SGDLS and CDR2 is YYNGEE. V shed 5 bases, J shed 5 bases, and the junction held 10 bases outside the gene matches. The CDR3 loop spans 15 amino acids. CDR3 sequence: CASSEGLGPNNEQFF. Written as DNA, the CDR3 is TGTGCCAGCAGTGAAGGACTAGGGCCAAACAATGAGCAGTTCTTC. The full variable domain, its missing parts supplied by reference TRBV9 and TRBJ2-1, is DSGVTQTPKHLITATGQRVTLRCSPRSGDLSVYWYQQSLDQGLQFLIQYYNGEERAKGNILERFSAQQFPDLHSELNLSSLELGDSALYFCASSEGLGPNNEQFFGPGTRLTVL.

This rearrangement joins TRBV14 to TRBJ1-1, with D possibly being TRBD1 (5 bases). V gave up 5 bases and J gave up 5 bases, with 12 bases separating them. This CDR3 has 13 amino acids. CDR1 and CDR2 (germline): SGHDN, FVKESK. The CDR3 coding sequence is TGTGCCAGCAGCTTTTCCAGGGTAACTGAAGCTTTCTTT. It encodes CASSFSRVTEAFF. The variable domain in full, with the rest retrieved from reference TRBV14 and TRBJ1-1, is EAGVTQFPSHSVIEKGQTVTLRCDPISGHDNLYWYRRVMGKEIKFLLHFVKESKQDESGMPNNRFLAERTGGTYSTLKVQPAELEDSGVYFCASSFSRVTEAFFGQGTRLTVV.

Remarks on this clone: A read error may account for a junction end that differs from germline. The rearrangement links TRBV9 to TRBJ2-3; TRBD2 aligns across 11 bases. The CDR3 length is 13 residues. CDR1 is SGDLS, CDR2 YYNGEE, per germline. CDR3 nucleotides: TGTGCCAGCAGCGTAGGAGTAGCGGGGGGGCCTTGCTTT. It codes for CASSVGVAGGPCF.

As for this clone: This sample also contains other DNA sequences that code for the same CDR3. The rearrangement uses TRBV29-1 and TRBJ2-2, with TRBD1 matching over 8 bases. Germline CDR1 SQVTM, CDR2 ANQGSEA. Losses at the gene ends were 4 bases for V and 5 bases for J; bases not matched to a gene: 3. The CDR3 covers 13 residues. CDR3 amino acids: CSVGTGGTGELFF. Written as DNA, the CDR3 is TGCAGCGTTGGAACAGGGGGAACCGGGGAGCTGTTTTTT.

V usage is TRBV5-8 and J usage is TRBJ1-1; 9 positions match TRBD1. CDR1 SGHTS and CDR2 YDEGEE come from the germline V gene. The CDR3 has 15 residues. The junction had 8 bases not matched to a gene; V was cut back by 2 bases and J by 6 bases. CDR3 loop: CASSFGTGRDPEAFF. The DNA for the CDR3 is TGTGCCAGCAGCTTCGGGACAGGGAGGGACCCTGAAGCTTTCTTT.

CDR3 coding DNA: TGTGCCAGCAGCCAAGAAGGAGCTAGCCGGTACAATGAGCAGTTCTTC. It codes for CASSQEGASRYNEQFF. V usage is TRBV4-2 and J usage is TRBJ2-1; D is possibly TRBD2 (5 bases). The CDR3 covers 16 residues. V was pared by 0 bases and J by 4 bases, with 13 bases between. Per the germline V gene, CDR1 is LGHNA and CDR2 is YNFKEQ.

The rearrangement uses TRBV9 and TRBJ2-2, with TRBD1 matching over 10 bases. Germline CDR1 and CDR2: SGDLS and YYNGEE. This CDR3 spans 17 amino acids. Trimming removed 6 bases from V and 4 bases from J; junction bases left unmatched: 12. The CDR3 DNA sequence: TGTGCCAGCACCGGGTATACGGGACAGGGGACCACCGGGGAGCTGTTTTTT. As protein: CASTGYTGQGTTGELFF. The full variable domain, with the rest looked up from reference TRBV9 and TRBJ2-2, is DSGVTQTPKHLITATGQRVTLRCSPRSGDLSVYWYQQSLDQGLQFLIQYYNGEERAKGNILERFSAQQFPDLHSELNLSSLELGDSALYFCASTGYTGQGTTGELFFGEGSRLTVL.

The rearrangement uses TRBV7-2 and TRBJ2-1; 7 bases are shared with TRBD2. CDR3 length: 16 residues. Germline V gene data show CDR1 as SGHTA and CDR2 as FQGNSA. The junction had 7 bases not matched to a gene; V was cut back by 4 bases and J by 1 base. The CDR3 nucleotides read TGTGCCAGCAGCTCGGGACTATCCGTATCCTACAATGAGCAGTTCTTC. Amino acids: CASSSGLSVSYNEQFF.

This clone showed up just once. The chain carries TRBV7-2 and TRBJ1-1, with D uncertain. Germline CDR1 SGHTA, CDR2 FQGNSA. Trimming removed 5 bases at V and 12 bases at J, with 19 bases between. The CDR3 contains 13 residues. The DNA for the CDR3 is TGTGCCAGCAGCCCCGCCTCAAGCAGGTTGTCTTTCTTT. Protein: CASSPASSRLSFF.

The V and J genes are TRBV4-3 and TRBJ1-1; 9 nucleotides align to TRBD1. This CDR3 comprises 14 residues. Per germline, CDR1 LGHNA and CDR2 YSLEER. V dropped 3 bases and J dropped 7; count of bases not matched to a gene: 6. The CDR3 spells CASSHPGQGNEAFF. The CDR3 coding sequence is TGCGCCAGCAGCCATCCGGGACAGGGTAATGAAGCTTTCTTT.